This T cell receptor beta chain emerged from a study of shared clonotypes between healthy human individuals (TCRdb year 2020). General notes on the study: A couple of women and a few men aged 18 to 49 years were included in the cohort. For each donor, three plates each were used for CD4 naive and CD4 memory, two plates were used for CD8 naive, and one plate was used for CD8 memory. Different laboratories and diverse techniques were used to prepare libraries and sequence TCR repertoires, to increase sequencing depth and limit assay-specific biases. Blood TCR repertoires of five healthy adults were deeply sequenced to estimate repertoire size and the extent of clonotype sharing between individuals. Between about 0.9 and 9 billion PBMCs per donor were obtained by leukapheresis. The study at large found these results: Because the study included only a small number of donors, the genetic and exposure-history diversity represented was limited. Larger estimated clonotype richness was generally found for naive subsets than for memory subsets. Rarefaction of sorted-subset datasets indicated incomplete sequencing despite the large sequencing depth. Sampling was restricted to blood, and TCR repertoires in tissue are likely to differ from TCR repertoires in blood. Pairwise subsampling indicated that sequencing depth was expected to affect the degree of clonotype sharing among donors. Across a handful of donors, 4.5% to 6.5% of naive CD4, approximately 3.6% of naive CD8, 2.3% of memory CD4, and under 0.45% of memory CD8 clonotypes were shared. Compared with non-shared clonotypes, the clonotypes found in all four sorted-subset donors had higher generation probabilities.

CD8 naive samples were CD45RO-negative cells positively selected for CCR7, giving a CD45RA+CCR7+ population that excluded TemRA cells. Healthy HIV-negative adults with no recently reported acute infections or vaccinations were included as donors. Every donor was a Caucasian adult living in Nashville, Tennessee, USA. After blood collection by leukapheresis, PBMCs were isolated using Ficoll-Histopaque density gradient centrifugation and then cryopreserved in the vapor phase of liquid nitrogen. Analytical flow cytometry was used to check the purity and quantity of each magnetically sorted T cell population. Genomic DNA was isolated from every sorted fraction and measured by UV absorbance on a Nanodrop 2000c. Comments on this clone: Its target antigen remains unknown. Base qualities are not at hand, and no much larger clone is one base apart.

TCR CDR3 regions were amplified from genomic DNA by multiplex PCR using the deep immunoSEQ assay. Extracted genomic DNA from each cell subset was spread evenly across all wells of several immunoSEQ 96-well plates, with each plate serving as a replicate. Each replicate PCR for sorted subsets received around 0.2 ug genomic DNA, equal to roughly 33,000 T cell genomes. Purified libraries were quantified with a Qubit 3.0 fluorometer, sized on a Bioanalyzer 2100, and re-quantified with the KAPA Library Quantification kit. A separate single-read 150-cycle Illumina NextSeq 550 flow cell was used to sequence each immunoSEQ 96-well plate. Turning to the authors' computational methods: Because the immunoSEQ output included only junctional sequences and no quality scores, the filtering could not be the same as the filtering used for full-length reads. Sequences were annotated with PyIR, a Python wrapper for IgBLAST v1.9, using IMGT germline references to assign V/J genes and CDR3. Reads with weak V/J assignments (E-value above 1e-6), missing CDR3, stop codons, out-of-frame junctions, or ambiguous translated residues were removed. V3J clonotypes were defined by identical inferred V gene, J gene, and CDR3 amino acid sequence. To compute the percentage overlap between repertoires, the number of shared unique clonotypes was divided by the size of the smaller repertoire. Richness of each repertoire was evaluated using RTK rarefaction, the Chao1 estimator, and Recon v2.1 estimates of unobserved clonotypes. For all TCRbeta clonotypes obtained by the gDNA method from a few donors, generation probabilities were computed with OLGA. Drawn from immuneACCESS, this table holds only the in-frame rearrangements with V and J called that TCRdb kept. Clones are partly lost; checked studies trace under half to an unresolved V gene and leave the rest unexplained. The DNA gave D and trimming, while V, J and clone size come from that table. This sample has some 1,900,000 clones in its table, and about 95% of those were observed once. In total, the top ten clones hold less than 1.5% of the sample.

The CDR3 has 14 amino acids, counting the end cysteine and phenylalanine. Only the CDR3 region is kept as DNA, spanning 42 bases read in frame from base 1. CDR1 and CDR2 are drawn from the germline V gene (reference sequence): MNHEY, SMNVEV. Germline trimming: 6 bases from V, 3 bases from J; junction bases outside gene matches: 7. Material for sequencing was naive CD8+ T cells sorted from blood. Reading the label with the study, this specimen's cell subset or site is: CD45RA+CCR7+. Rearrangement joined TRBV27 to TRBJ1-1; a stretch of 7 junction bases matches TRBD1. This TCR was sampled from a man between 18 and 35 years old in good health. At the DNA level, the sequence is TGTGCCAGCAGCTTGACAGGGAGTGACACTGAAGCTTTCTTT. It specifies CASSLTGSDTEAFF.